This passage covers 21 T cell receptor beta chains from one sample sequenced in a study of glioma-infiltrating T cells after dendritic cell vaccination. Sequenced by immunoSEQ multiplex PCR; TCRdb stores in-frame clones only, minus some. The sample contains about 64,000 clones, 82% of which appear only once. Material: blood, obtained before dendritic cell vaccination. These TCRs come from a human donor with glioblastoma.

This clone appeared a few times. At one of its ends the junction is not consistent with the germline gene, which may arise from a read error. V and J are TRBV7-7 and TRBJ2-1, with 7 bases that match TRBD2. CDR3 length equals 15 residues. Germline lookup yields CDR1 SSHAT and CDR2 FNYEAQ (reference sequence). CDR3 protein: CASSLGMASGNEQFF. CDR3 sequence (DNA): TGTGCTAGCAGCTTAGGAATGGCTAGCGGCAATGAGCAGTTCTTC.

The chain links TRBV11-2 to TRBJ1-6; no definite D call. V was trimmed by 4 bases and J by 3 bases, leaving 7 bases between them. Looked up from germline, CDR1 is SGHAT and CDR2 is FQNNGV. This CDR3 contains 14 residues. The CDR3 loop is CASSSGFYNSPLHF. For the CDR3, the DNA is TGTGCCAGCAGCTCCGGTTTCTATAATTCACCCCTCCACTTT.

This clone was detected only once. This chain uses TRBV6-1 with TRBJ2-7; TRBD1 agrees at 7 bases. CDR1 and CDR2 (germline): MNHNS, SASEGT. This CDR3 has 12 amino acids. V was clipped by 6 bases and J by 5 bases; unmatched bases: 4. In DNA form, the CDR3 reads TGTGCCAGCAGCCTGACAGGGAACGAGCAGTACTTC. Its protein is CASSLTGNEQYF.

The V gene is TRBV19, the J gene TRBJ2-1; 7 positions agree with TRBD1. The CDR3 runs to 16 residues. Trimming removed 3 bases from V and 4 bases from J; junction bases left unmatched: 9. Germline V CDR1 and CDR2: LNHDA, SQIVND (reference sequence). The CDR3 protein is CASSMAPDRLYNEQFF. For the CDR3, the DNA is TGTGCCAGTAGTATGGCGCCGGACAGGCTATACAATGAGCAGTTCTTC.

The chain employs TRBV19 and TRBJ2-5; D perhaps matches TRBD1 (8 bases). Germline CDR1 reads LNHDA; CDR2 reads SQIVND (reference sequence). CDR3 length: 16 residues. Trimming removed 5 bases from V and 2 bases from J, with 18 bases in between. The DNA for the CDR3 is TGTGCCAGTAGTCCAGAGAACAGGGGGGGGCAAGAGACCCAGTACTTC. Its protein product is CASSPENRGGQETQYF. Full variable domain (rest looked up from reference TRBV19 and TRBJ2-5): DGGITQSPKYLFRKEGQNVTLSCEQNLNHDAMYWYRQDPGQGLRLIYYSQIVNDFQKGDIAEGYSVSREKKESFPLTVTSAQKNPTAFYLCASSPENRGGQETQYFGPGTRLLVL.

The chain has TRBV19 and TRBJ2-5; tentatively, D is TRBD2 (6 bases). The DNA matches TRBJ2-7 better at its end, which makes the J call doubtful. The CDR3 spans 14 residues. The germline V gene encodes CDR1 LNHDA and CDR2 SQIVND (reference sequence). CDR3 amino acids: CASSIGRGVYEQYF. The CDR3 coding sequence is TGTGCCAGTAGTATTGGGCGGGGTGTCTACGAGCAGTACTTC.

The rearrangement uses TRBV5-4 and TRBJ1-1, with a tentative D call TRBD1 (6 bases). Looked up from germline, CDR1 is SGHNT and CDR2 is YYREEE (reference sequence). The CDR3 contains 14 residues. The V and J ends lost 4 bases and 1 base respectively, with 11 bases between them. The CDR3 DNA sequence: TGTGCCAGCAGCGCAGGACAGAAGAACACTGAAGCTTTCTTT. This translates into CASSAGQKNTEAFF.

The chain carries TRBV4-2 and TRBJ2-7, with D unclear. Trimming shortened V by 3 bases and J by 6 bases, and 21 bases separated the two germline ends. The CDR3 has 16 amino acids. CDR1 LGHNA and CDR2 YNFKEQ come from the germline V gene. For the CDR3, the DNA is TGTGCCAGCAGCCAGGCCCCCCGGGTCGACCCCGGCGAGCAGTACTTC. It specifies CASSQAPRVDPGEQYF.

The chain joins TRBV4-1 to TRBJ2-7, with D possibly matching TRBD1 (5 bases). V was cut by 4 bases and J by 0 bases, with 16 bases left in between. Per the germline V gene, CDR1 is MGHRA and CDR2 is YSYEKL. This CDR3 is built from 16 residues. The CDR3 protein is CASSRTGPLSSYEQYF. As DNA, the CDR3 is TGCGCCAGCAGCCGTACAGGACCGCTTAGCTCCTACGAGCAGTACTTC.

The rearrangement joins TRBV2 to TRBJ2-5; no clear D. This CDR3 has 12 amino acids. Deletions cut 5 bases from V and 4 bases from J, with 8 bases between. In germline, CDR1 is SNHLY, CDR2 FYNNEI. This chain's CDR3 is CASSLGAETQYF. CDR3 sequence (DNA): TGTGCCAGCAGTCTAGGTGCAGAGACCCAGTACTTC.

This sequence joins TRBV4-1 and TRBJ2-3; TRBD2 matches 14 bases. Germline V gives CDR1 MGHRA, CDR2 YSYEKL. Trimming at V came to 3 bases and at J to 2 bases, leaving 7 bases not matched to a gene. The CDR3 loop spans 18 amino acids. The CDR3 DNA reads as TGCGCCAGCAGCCACGGACTAGCGGGGGGATCGTTCACAGATACGCAGTATTTT. It encodes CASSHGLAGGSFTDTQYF.

The sample holds one count of this clone. This CDR3 is CASRGSGGSYVSTDTQYF. CDR3 nucleotides: TGTGCCAGCAGGGGTAGCGGGGGGTCATACGTTAGCACAGATACGCAGTATTTT. This chain links TRBV27 with TRBJ2-3, with 10 bases that match TRBD2. The V segment lost 6 bases and the J segment 0 bases; nucleotides outside the gene matches: 12. The length of the CDR3 is 18 residues. The germline V gene encodes CDR1 MNHEY and CDR2 SMNVEV (reference sequence).

V usage is TRBV27 and J usage is TRBJ2-2; a weak D match, TRBD1 (6 bases). This CDR3 is built from 16 residues. Per the germline V gene, CDR1 is MNHEY and CDR2 is SMNVEV (reference sequence). Trimming took 0 bases from V and 2 from J, leaving 10 bases between them. CDR3: CASSLSGTLNTGELFF. The CDR3 bases are TGTGCCAGCAGTTTATCCGGGACACTAAACACCGGGGAGCTGTTTTTT.

The genes are TRBV5-1 and TRBJ2-1; tentative D call: TRBD1 (5 bases). This CDR3 is built from 15 residues. V gave up 4 bases and J gave up 0 bases, with 11 bases separating them. Germline assignment: CDR1 SGHRS and CDR2 YFSETQ. The CDR3 DNA is TGCGCCAGCAGCCCAGGGTCGGGCTCCTACAATGAGCAGTTCTTC. It is translated as CASSPGSGSYNEQFF.

The chain combines TRBV29-1 with TRBJ2-5; D unclear. The CDR3 extends over 10 amino acids. The germline V gene encodes CDR1 SQVTM and CDR2 ANQGSEA. V lost 7 bases and J 3 bases, leaving 6 bases between the germline ends. CDR3 nucleotide sequence: TGCAGCGCCTCGGAAGAGACCCAGTACTTC. The encoded protein is CSASEETQYF.

The chain links TRBV6-5 to TRBJ1-2; a weak D match, TRBD1 (5 bases). The V gene's germline CDR1 is MNHEY and CDR2 SVGAGI. The CDR3 runs to 15 residues. V was shortened by 0 bases and J by 7 bases, with 15 bases between the two germline ends. As DNA, the CDR3 is TGTGCCAGCAGTTACTCGAACGGGGGTTCCACTGGCTACACCTTC. This encodes CASSYSNGGSTGYTF.

The rearrangement joins TRBV28 to TRBJ2-5; maybe TRBD1 (6 bases). The last part of the DNA fits TRBJ2-7 better; the J call may be wrong. Germline V lookup: CDR1 MDHEN, CDR2 SYDVKM. The CDR3 is made up of 11 amino acids. CDR3 amino acids: CAILGGHEQYF. CDR3 sequence (DNA): TGTGCCATCCTAGGGGGACACGAGCAGTACTTC.

On this clone: An end of the junction does not agree with germline; a read error may underlie this. The chain joins TRBV18 to TRBJ2-3, with 11 bases matching TRBD2. The CDR3 extends over 16 amino acids. CDR1 KGHSH and CDR2 LQKENI come from the germline V gene. This chain's CDR3 is CASSTTSGVGTDTQYF. The DNA of the CDR3 is TGTGCCAGCTCGACGACTAGCGGGGTGGGCACGGATACGCAGTATTTT.

This clone was observed a few times. The V call is TRBV7-9, the J call TRBJ1-2, with TRBD1 as a possible D gene (6 bases). Trimming shortened V by 1 base and J by 4 bases, and 10 bases separated the two germline ends. Germline CDR1 reads SEHNR; CDR2 reads FQNEAQ (reference sequence). The CDR3 consists of 14 residues. The CDR3 region has the DNA TGTGCCAGCAGCTTAGTAGAACAGGGCTATGGCTACACCTTC. Its protein product is CASSLVEQGYGYTF.

The genes are TRBV2 and TRBJ2-1; D may be TRBD1 (8 bases). CDR3 length: 14 residues. Trimming removed 7 bases at V and 6 bases at J, with 16 bases between. Germline CDR1 reads SNHLY; CDR2 reads FYNNEI. The CDR3 coding sequence is TGTGCCAGCATCCGACAGGGGAGGGGCAATGAGCAGTTCTTC. Translated, it gives CASIRQGRGNEQFF.

The chain joins TRBV5-6 to TRBJ2-2; D possibly corresponds to TRBD2 (5 bases). The CDR3 extends over 13 amino acids. The germline V and J ends were trimmed by 2 bases and 7 bases, with 9 bases remaining between them. Germline V lookup: CDR1 SGHDT, CDR2 YYEEEE. In nucleotides, the CDR3 is TGTGCCAGCAGCTTAAGCGGAGGCGGGGAGCTGTTTTTT. It specifies CASSLSGGGELFF.